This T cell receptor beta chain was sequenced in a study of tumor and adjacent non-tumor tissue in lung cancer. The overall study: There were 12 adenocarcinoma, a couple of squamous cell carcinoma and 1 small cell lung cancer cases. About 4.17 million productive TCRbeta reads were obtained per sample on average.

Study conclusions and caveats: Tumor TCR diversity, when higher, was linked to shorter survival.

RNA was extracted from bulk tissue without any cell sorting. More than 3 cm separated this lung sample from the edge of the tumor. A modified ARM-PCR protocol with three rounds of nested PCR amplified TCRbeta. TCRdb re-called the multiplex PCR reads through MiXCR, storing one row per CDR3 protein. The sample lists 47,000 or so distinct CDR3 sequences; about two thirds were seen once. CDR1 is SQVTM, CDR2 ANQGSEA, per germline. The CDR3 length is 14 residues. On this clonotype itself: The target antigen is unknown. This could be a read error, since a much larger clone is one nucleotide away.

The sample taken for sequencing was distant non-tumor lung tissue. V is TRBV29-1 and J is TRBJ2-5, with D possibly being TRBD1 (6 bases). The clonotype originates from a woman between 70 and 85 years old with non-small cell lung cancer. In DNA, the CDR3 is TGCAGCGTTGAATCAGTACAGGGACCAGAGACCCGGTACTTC. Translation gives CSVESVQGPETRYF.